This record looks at one T cell receptor (beta chain) sequence and its context. Its target antigen remains unknown. Base quality data are lacking; no much larger clone is found one base away. Enrolling through a virtual design, the prospective study's participants ranged in age from roughly 18 to 95 years and lived across roughly 23 United States geographic areas. In the prospective study, participants were assigned to cohorts based on the clinical history participants reported in a screening survey and a study questionnaire. Each participant in the prospective study had whole blood, serum and a nasopharyngeal or oropharyngeal swab collected by mobile phlebotomists. Over a roughly 2-month period, participants in the prospective study had the option of providing additional blood draws and questionnaires. Before DNA extraction, blood samples from the prospective study were shipped at room temperature or frozen.

The CDR3 sequence holds 13 residues, the cysteine and phenylalanine included. The DNA shown is the 39-base CDR3, in frame from base 1. Trimming costs V 0 bases and J 4 bases, and their ends lie 6 bases apart. TCRbeta CDR3 regions were amplified from genomic DNA by means of the immunoSEQ Assay, a bias-controlled multiplex PCR. As for the authors' bioinformatics: Within the assay, amplification of reference gene primers was used to estimate how many nucleated cells each sample contained. To quantify the absolute abundance of each unique TCRbeta CDR3 rearrangement, sequence reads were collapsed and filtered. For each sample, productive Simpson clonality was calculated by taking the square root of Simpson's diversity index across productive rearrangements. Not all clones reach the TCRdb copy of this immuneACCESS table, which keeps in-frame sequences only. Checked studies attribute under half of the gap to unresolved V genes and leave the rest unexplained. V and J calls and clone size are given by that table; D and trimming were obtained from the DNA. In all, the sample holds about 220,000 clones, and just over 85% of those were seen once. Together, the top ten hold about 15% of the sample.

The sample originates from a study of blood T cell repertoires in COVID-19 (TCRdb year 2020). As for the study more broadly: Collaborator samples came from the United States, Italy and Spain and covered acute and convalescent phases of COVID-19. Subjects who had been exposed to COVID-19, were actively infected with it, or had recovered from it provided the deeply sampled blood TCRbeta repertoires that made up the dataset. A freely available public database, intended as a resource for researchers studying the immune response to SARS-CoV-2, is where the repertoires were released. Samples were obtained from the ongoing ImmuneRACE study (first 160 participants) and from about 1,300 subjects provided by 6 global collaborators. Where available, HLA class I and class II types were taken from metadata supplied by the sample provider and were not determined by assay-based typing. The prospective study material was composed of cDNA or gDNA derived from T cells, B-cell-depleted T cells, or PBMCs. A de-identified subject ID, COVID-19 status, age in years and sex were almost always included in the sample metadata.

Study-level results and caveats: Clinical and demographic metadata were provided uncurated, with the amount varying by source and participant.

The material sequenced was PBMCs or T cells enriched from blood (not recorded which). In this chain, TRBV12-3 or TRBV12-4 is recombined with TRBJ2-5; TRBD2 is perhaps the D gene, given 6 matching bases. This sequence was found in a woman in her forties or fifties with acute COVID-19. The DNA is TGTGCCAGCAGTTTAGCGCGGGGAGAGACCCAGTACTTC. Translated, it gives CASSLARGETQYF.